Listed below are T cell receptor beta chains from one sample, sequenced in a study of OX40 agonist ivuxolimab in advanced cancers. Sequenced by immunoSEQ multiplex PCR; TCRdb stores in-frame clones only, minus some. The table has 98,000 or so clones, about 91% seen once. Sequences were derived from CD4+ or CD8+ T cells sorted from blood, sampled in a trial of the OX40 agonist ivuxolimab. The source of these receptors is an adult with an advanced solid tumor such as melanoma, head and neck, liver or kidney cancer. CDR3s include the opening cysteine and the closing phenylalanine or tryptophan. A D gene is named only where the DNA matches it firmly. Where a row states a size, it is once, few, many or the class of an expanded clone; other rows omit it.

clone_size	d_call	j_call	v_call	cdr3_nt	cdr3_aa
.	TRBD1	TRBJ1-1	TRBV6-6	TGTGCCAGCAGTGACAGGGGAATGAACACTGAAGCTTTCTTT	CASSDRGMNTEAFF
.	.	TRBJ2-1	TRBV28	TGTGCCAGCAGTAAGTTTACCAACAGAGACAATGAGCAGTTCTTC	CASSKFTNRDNEQFF
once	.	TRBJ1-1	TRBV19	TGTGCCACCCGGGATGGAGACATGAACACTGAAGCTTTCTTT	CATRDGDMNTEAFF
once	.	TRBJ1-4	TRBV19	TGTGCCAGTAGTGACCCGGGGGCGCCCACTAATGAAAAACTGTTTTTT	CASSDPGAPTNEKLFF
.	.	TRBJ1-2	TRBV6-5	TGTGCCAGCACCGGGGGTGACGGCTACACCTTC	CASTGGDGYTF
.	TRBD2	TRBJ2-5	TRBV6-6	TGTGCCAGCAGTTACTCGGGTAGCGGGTACCAAGAGACCCAGTACTTC	CASSYSGSGYQETQYF
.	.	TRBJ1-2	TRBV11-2	TGTGCCAGCACTATAAGGGCAGATTATAACTATGGCTACACCTTC	CASTIRADYNYGYTF
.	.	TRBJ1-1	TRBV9	TGTGCCAGCAGCGTAGAGCGGGGCACTGAAGCTTTCTTT	CASSVERGTEAFF
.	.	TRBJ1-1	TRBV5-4	TGTGCCAGCAGCTTGGAAGGGACTGAAGCTTTCTTT	CASSLEGTEAFF
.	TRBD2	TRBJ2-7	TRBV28	TGTGCCAGTACCCCGGGGGGTACCTACGAGCAGTACTTC	CASTPGGTYEQYF
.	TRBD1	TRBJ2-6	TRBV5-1	TGCGCCAGCAGCCTGGGACAGTCGTCTGGGGCCAACGTCCTGACTTTC	CASSLGQSSGANVLTF
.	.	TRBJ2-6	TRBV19	TGTGCCAGTAGTCCTTCGACAGTCTCTGGGGCCAACGTCCTGACTTTC	CASSPSTVSGANVLTF
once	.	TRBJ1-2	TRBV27	TGTGCCAGCAGTTCCCGGGACAACTATGGCTACACCTTC	CASSSRDNYGYTF
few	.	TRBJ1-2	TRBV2	TGTGCCAGCAGTTTGGACAGACACTATGGCTACACCTTC	CASSLDRHYGYTF
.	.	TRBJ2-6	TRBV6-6	TGTGCCAGCAATTTACGCCTCTCTGGGGCCAACGTCCTGACTTTC	CASNLRLSGANVLTF
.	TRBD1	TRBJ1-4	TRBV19	TGTGCCAGTAGTACGAGGGACAGGGGTCGTGAAAAACTGTTTTTT	CASSTRDRGREKLFF
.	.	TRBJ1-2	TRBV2	TGTGCCAGCACCTACGAGAGGGGGGATGGCTACACCTTC	CASTYERGDGYTF
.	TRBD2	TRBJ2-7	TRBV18	TGTGCCAGCTCACCTTCGACTAGCGGGGGTCACGAGCAGTACTTC	CASSPSTSGGHEQYF
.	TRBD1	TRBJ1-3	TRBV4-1	TGCGCCAGCAGCCTTCTACAGGGGGCAAGAAACACCATATATTTT	CASSLLQGARNTIYF
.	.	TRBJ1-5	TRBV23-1	TGCGCCAGCAGTCAATCGGAACAGGGTCAAAATCAGCCCCAGCATTTT	CASSQSEQGQNQPQHF
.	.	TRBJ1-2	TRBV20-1	TGCAGTGCTAGAGATGGGCGTGGCTACACCTTC	CSARDGRGYTF
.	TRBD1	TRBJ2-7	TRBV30	TGTGCCTGGATGGAAGGGACAGGGAACTACGAGCAGTACTTC	CAWMEGTGNYEQYF
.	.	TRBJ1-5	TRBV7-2	TGTGCCAGCAGCTTATTTTGGGGAAATAATCAGCCCCAGCATTTT	CASSLFWGNNQPQHF
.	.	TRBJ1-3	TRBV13	TGTGCCAGCAGCTTAGCCCCCCGGGACACCTACTCTGGAAACACCATATATTTT	CASSLAPRDTYSGNTIYF
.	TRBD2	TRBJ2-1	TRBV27	TGTGCCAGCAGTTTAGGGCTAGCGGGAGTGAGATCCTACAATGAGCAGTTCTTC	CASSLGLAGVRSYNEQFF
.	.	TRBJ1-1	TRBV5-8	TGTGCCAGTCCCGAGATCCCTGGGGGGGAAAGCACTGAAGCTTTCTTT	CASPEIPGGESTEAFF
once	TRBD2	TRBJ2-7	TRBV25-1	TGTGCCAGCAGAGAGTCGGGGGGCTCCTACGAGCAGTACTTC	CASRESGGSYEQYF
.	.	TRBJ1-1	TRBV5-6	TGTGCCAGCACCGTGACAGCCAACACTGAAGCTTTCTTT	CASTVTANTEAFF
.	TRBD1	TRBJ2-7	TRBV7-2	TGTGCCAGCAGCATGGACAGGGGGTCCTACGAGCAGTACTTC	CASSMDRGSYEQYF
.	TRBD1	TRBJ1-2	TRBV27	TGTGCCAGCAGGCCGACAGGGGGCGCTACTAACTATGGCTACACCTTC	CASRPTGGATNYGYTF
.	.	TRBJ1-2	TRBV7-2	TGTGCCAGCACTAGGCAGAACTATGGCTACACCTTC	CASTRQNYGYTF
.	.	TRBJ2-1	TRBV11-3	TGTGCCAGCAGCTCGTCGGGCCACGTGAATGAGCAGTTCTTC	CASSSSGHVNEQFF
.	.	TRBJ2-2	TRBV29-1	TGCAGCGTTGGGGGGGCTAGTAACACCGGGGAGCTGTTTTTT	CSVGGASNTGELFF
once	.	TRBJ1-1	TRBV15	TGTGCCACCAGCAGTGCAGGAGGAAACACTGAAGCTTTCTTT	CATSSAGGNTEAFF
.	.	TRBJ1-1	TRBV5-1	TGCGCCAGCAGCCTGACCGGGAGGGGCACTGAAGCTTTCTTT	CASSLTGRGTEAFF
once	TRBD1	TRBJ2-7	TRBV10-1	TGCGCCATCCACAGGGGCAACCCCCCCTACGAGCAGTACTTC	CAIHRGNPPYEQYF
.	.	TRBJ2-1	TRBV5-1	TGCGCCAGCAGCTTTTCCGACCCCTCTGAGCAGTTCTTC	CASSFSDPSEQFF
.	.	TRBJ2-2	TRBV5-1	TGCGCCAGCACGCGACAGGCGAACACCGGGGAGCTGTTTTTT	CASTRQANTGELFF
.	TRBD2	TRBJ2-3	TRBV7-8	TGTGCCAGCAGCTTAAGAATGACTAGCGGGCGCACAGATACGCAGTATTTT	CASSLRMTSGRTDTQYF
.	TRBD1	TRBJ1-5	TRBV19	TGTGCCAGTACTGGACAGGGGGCACCTAGCAATCAGCCCCAGCATTTT	CASTGQGAPSNQPQHF
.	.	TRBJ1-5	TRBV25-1	TGTGCCAGCAGTGAATACAACGGAATCTTAGGGCGTCAGCCCCAGCATTTT	CASSEYNGILGRQPQHF